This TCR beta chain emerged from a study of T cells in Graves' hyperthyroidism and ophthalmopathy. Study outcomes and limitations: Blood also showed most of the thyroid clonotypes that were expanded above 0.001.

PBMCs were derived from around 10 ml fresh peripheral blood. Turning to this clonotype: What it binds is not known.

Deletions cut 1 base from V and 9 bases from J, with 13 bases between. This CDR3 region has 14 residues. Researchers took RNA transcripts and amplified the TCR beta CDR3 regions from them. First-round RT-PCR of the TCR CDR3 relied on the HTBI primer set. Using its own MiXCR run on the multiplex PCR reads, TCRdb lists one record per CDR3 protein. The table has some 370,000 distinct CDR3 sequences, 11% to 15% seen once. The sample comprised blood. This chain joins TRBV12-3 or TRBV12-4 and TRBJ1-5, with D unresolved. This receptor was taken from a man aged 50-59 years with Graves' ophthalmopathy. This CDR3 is CASSLGGSFSPQHF. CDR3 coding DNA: TGTGCCAGCAGTTTAGGCGGCAGTTTCTCGCCCCAGCATTTT.